The TCR beta chain under discussion was sequenced for a study of T-cell reconstitution after alpha-beta-depleted transplantation in children. The length of the CDR3 is 15 residues. Per the germline V gene, CDR1 is SGHRS and CDR2 is YFSETQ. V was trimmed by 8 bases and J by 4 bases, leaving 18 bases between them. TCRbeta library construction was performed incorporating unique molecular identifiers. TCRdb recomputed calls from the PCR reads with MiXCR, one row per CDR3 protein. The repertoire holds about 270,000 distinct CDR3 sequences, 9.9% seen once, with around a tenth in the top ten. This clonotype was recorded at least ten times.

This chain links TRBV5-1 with TRBJ2-2; possibly TRBD1 for D (6 bases). The sample in question was PBMCs from the stem cell graft donor, obtained from the stem cell graft. The clonotype comes from a human donor who donated a stem cell graft to a child with SCID. The chain's CDR3 is CASNAGVGGTGELFF. DNA of the CDR3: TGCGCCAGTAATGCAGGGGTTGGAGGCACCGGGGAGCTGTTTTTT. Combining the CDR3 with reference TRBV5-1 and TRBJ2-2 gives the whole variable domain KAGVTQTPRYLIKTRGQQVTLSCSPISGHRSVSWYQQTPGQGLQFLFEYFSETQRNKGNFPGRFSGRQFSNSRSEMNVSTLELGDSALYLCASNAGVGGTGELFFGEGSRLTVL.